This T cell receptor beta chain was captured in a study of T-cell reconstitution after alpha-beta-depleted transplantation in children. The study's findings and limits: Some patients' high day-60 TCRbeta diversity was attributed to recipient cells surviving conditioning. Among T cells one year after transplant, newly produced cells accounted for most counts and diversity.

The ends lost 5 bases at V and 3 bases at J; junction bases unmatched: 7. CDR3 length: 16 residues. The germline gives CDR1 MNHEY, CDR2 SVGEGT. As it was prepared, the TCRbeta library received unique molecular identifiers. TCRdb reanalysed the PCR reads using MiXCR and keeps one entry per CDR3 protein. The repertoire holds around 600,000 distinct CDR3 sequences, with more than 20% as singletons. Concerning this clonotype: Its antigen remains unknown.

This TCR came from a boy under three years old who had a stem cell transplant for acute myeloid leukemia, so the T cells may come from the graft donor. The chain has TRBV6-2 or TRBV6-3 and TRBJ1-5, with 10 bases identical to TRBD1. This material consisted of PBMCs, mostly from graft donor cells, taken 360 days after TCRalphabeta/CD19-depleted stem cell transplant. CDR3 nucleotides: TGTGCCAGCAGTCAGACAGGGGGCGCGGTCAATCAGCCCCAGCATTTT. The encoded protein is CASSQTGGAVNQPQHF.